This T cell receptor beta chain was retrieved from a study of blood T cells in healthy people across ages. Overall study findings and caveats: There was a strong correlation between TCR beta diversity and naive T cell percentage.

With a J-beta primer mix and a sample-barcoded 5' primer, a second PCR ran 7 to 11 cycles. TCRdb independently ran MiXCR on the 5' RACE reads; one entry per CDR3 protein. There are 780,000 or so distinct CDR3 sequences in the sample; about 61% occur only once, and roughly 25% lies in the top ten. On this clonotype itself: Its antigen remains unknown.

The CDR3 runs 15 residues. V lost 0 bases to trimming and J lost 0 bases, with 9 bases between them. Germline V gene data show CDR1 as SGHVS and CDR2 as FNYEAQ. The TCR originated in a man aged 40-50 years in good health. Source material: blood. The chain carries TRBV7-6 and TRBJ2-7; TRBD2 is a possible D gene (5 bases). The CDR3 sequence is CASSLARGPSYEQYF. The CDR3 bases are TGTGCCAGCAGCTTAGCGCGAGGGCCCTCCTACGAGCAGTACTTC.